This passage covers 23 T cell receptor beta chains from one sample sequenced in a study of T cells in women clearing cervical HPV infection. TCRdb's copy holds only in-frame clones and misses some; the assay was immunoSEQ multiplex PCR. The sample has fewer than 40,000 clones. The material sequenced was blood buffy coat. The receptors were gathered from a woman aged 18-70 years with a cervical HPV16 infection that either progressed to CIN3+ or cleared (not recorded which).

Comments on this clone: The DNA ends 3 residues before the CDR3 does, and the rest of the CDR3 is filled in from the germline J gene. The chain uses TRBV18 and TRBJ2-5; D is ambiguous. CDR1 is KGHSH and CDR2 is LQKENI in the germline V gene. V lost 0 bases to trimming and J lost 1 base, with 6 bases between them. This CDR3 region has 14 residues. The CDR3 loop is CASSPPSFQETQYF. CDR3 DNA (partial): TGTGCCAGCTCACCACCCAGTTTCCAAGAGACC.

By frequency, this clone registers medium-sized. With the read ending 3 residues before the CDR3 end, the germline J gene is used to fill in that end. The J gene is TRBJ2-5, the V gene TRBV29-1; 8 bases are shared with TRBD1. The CDR3 is 15 amino acids. V was clipped by 4 bases and J by 4 bases; unmatched bases: 11. The germline V gene has CDR1 SQVTM and CDR2 ANQGSEA. The CDR3 region is CSVGGPGTGIETQYF. CDR3 bases read: TGCAGCGTTGGGGGACCCGGGACAGGTATAGAGACC.

A note on this clone: The read terminates 3 residues ahead of where the CDR3 ends, so the germline J gene completes it. V and J are TRBV14 and TRBJ2-3, with 13 bases fitting TRBD2. Germline trimming cut 4 bases from V and 2 bases from J; bases unmatched to any gene: 12. CDR3 length: 19 amino acids. Germline CDR1 is SGHDN and CDR2 is FVKESK. The CDR3 bases that were read are TGTGCCAGCAGCCGATGGACTAGCGGGAGTGGGCCTTTCACAGATACG. Protein sequence: CASSRWTSGSGPFTDT. The whole CDR3 protein reads CASSRWTSGSGPFTDTQYF.

A remark on this clone: Read sequence stops 3 residues before the CDR3 end, and the germline J gene provides the missing end. The chain recombines TRBV6-2 or TRBV6-3 with TRBJ1-1; 7 bases are shared with TRBD1. V shed 8 bases and J 7 bases; nucleotides not matched to a gene: 7. The V gene's germline CDR1 is MNHEY and CDR2 SVGEGT. CDR3 length equals 12 residues. The part of the CDR3 DNA that was read is TGTGCCAGCCAAAGGGGGGACAGTGAA. It encodes CASQRGDSE. In full, the CDR3 reads CASQRGDSEAFF.

Details on this clone: The read comes to an end 3 residues before the CDR3 does, leaving the germline J gene to fill in the end. This sequence joins TRBV2 and TRBJ1-4; D not resolved. In germline, CDR1 is SNHLY, CDR2 FYNNEI. V lost 6 bases to trimming and J lost 0 bases, with 14 bases between them. The CDR3 runs 16 residues. The CDR3 DNA, read in part, is TGTGCCAGCAGCTACCTAAGACTGGCAACTAATGAAAAA. This encodes CASSYLRLATNEK. The entire CDR3 protein reads CASSYLRLATNEKLFF.

As regards this clone: The sequenced fragment ends 3 residues before the CDR3 boundary, so the rest is inferred from the germline J gene. The V gene is TRBV7-8, the J gene TRBJ2-1; D is uncertain. The germline V gene encodes CDR1 SGHVS and CDR2 FQNEAQ. V dropped 2 bases and J dropped 5 bases, with 4 bases sitting between them. This CDR3 contains 12 residues. The DNA read from the CDR3 is TGTGCCAGCAGCTTAAGGGACAATGAG. Its protein is CASSLRDNE. The complete CDR3 protein is CASSLRDNEQFF.

A word on this clone: Read sequence stops 3 residues before the CDR3 end, and the germline J gene provides the missing end. J is TRBJ1-2 and V is TRBV18; possible D gene TRBD1, 5 bases. The ends were cut back, 0 bases at V and 4 bases at J, with 12 bases in the middle. Germline CDR1 reads KGHSH; CDR2 reads LQKENI. The CDR3 is 15 residues long. CDR3: CASSPPEGRTYGYTF. The sequenced CDR3 bases are TGTGCCAGCTCACCACCGGAGGGGAGAACCTATGGC.

Turning to this clone: Read coverage stops 3 residues before the CDR3 terminus; the germline J gene supplies the remainder. The chain is built from TRBV5-6 and TRBJ1-2, with D perhaps matching TRBD1 (6 bases). This CDR3 region has 14 residues. CDR1 is SGHDT, CDR2 YYEEEE, per germline. V dropped 7 bases and J dropped 3 bases, with 16 bases sitting between them. The covered CDR3 bases are TGTGCCAGCGGGGACAACCCGAGGCACTATGGC. This gives the protein CASGDNPRHYG. The full-length CDR3 reads as CASGDNPRHYGYTF. The complete variable domain, with remaining parts taken from reference TRBV5-6 and TRBJ1-2, reads DAGVTQSPTHLIKTRGQQVTLRCSPKSGHDTVSWYQQALGQGPQFIFQYYEEEERQRGNFPDRFSGHQFPNYSSELNVNALLLGDSALYLCASGDNPRHYGYTFGSGTRLTVV.

Points on this clone: The missing CDR3 end, 3 residues past where the read stops, is filled in from the germline J gene. The chain joins TRBV20-1 to TRBJ1-5, with TRBD1 identical over 7 bases. With V trimmed by 6 bases and J by 7 bases, 12 bases remained unmatched. The CDR3 sequence is 14 residues long. The V gene's germline CDR1 is DFQATT and CDR2 SNEGSKA (reference sequence). The CDR3 sequence is CSAMTGREVQPQHF. Incomplete CDR3 DNA: TGCAGTGCCATGACAGGGAGGGAGGTCCAGCCC.

Comment on this clone: The read terminates 3 residues before the CDR3 end, so the remaining end is supplied by the germline J gene. The rearrangement joins TRBV2 to TRBJ1-2; a weak D match, TRBD1 (5 bases). Trimming took off 6 bases at V and 4 bases at J, with 12 bases between the two ends. The CDR3 covers 13 residues. Germline V gene data show CDR1 as SNHLY and CDR2 as FYNNEI. The CDR3 loop reads CASSYGTAYGYTF. The CDR3 bases that were read are TGTGCCAGCAGCTACGGGACTGCCTATGGC.

Points on this clone: Sequencing ends 3 residues short of the CDR3 end; the germline J gene provides the rest. V gene TRBV20-1 combines with J gene TRBJ2-7, with D perhaps matching TRBD2 (5 bases). The germline gives CDR1 DFQATT, CDR2 SNEGSKA (reference sequence). V was pared by 3 bases and J by 4 bases, with 13 bases between. The CDR3 is 13 amino acids. The CDR3 is CSASVDLAYEQYF. The sequenced CDR3 bases are TGCAGTGCTAGTGTGGACTTAGCATACGAG.

Concerning this clone itself: The read terminates 3 residues before the CDR3 end, so the remaining end is supplied by the germline J gene. The chain carries TRBV11-3 and TRBJ2-5; no clear D. V shed 1 base and J shed 0 bases, with 9 bases lying between them. Germline CDR1 SGHNT, CDR2 YENEEA. The CDR3 runs to 15 residues. Incomplete CDR3 DNA: TGTGCCAGCAGCTTAGCTGGCGGATACCAAGAGACC. It encodes CASSLAGGYQET. The whole CDR3 reads CASSLAGGYQETQYF.

Notes on this clone: With the read ending 3 residues before the CDR3 end, the germline J gene is used to fill in that end. The chain recombines TRBV11-2 with TRBJ2-1, with 8 positions matching TRBD2. Germline V lookup: CDR1 SGHAT, CDR2 FQNNGV. Losses at the gene ends were 5 bases for V and 7 bases for J; bases not matched to a gene: 7. The CDR3 contains 14 residues. This CDR3 is CASSRGGALNEQFF. The part of the CDR3 DNA that was read is TGTGCCAGCAGCCGGGGGGGCGCTTTGAATGAG.

The CDR3 spells CASSPRQGGEKLFF. CDR3 DNA (partial): TGTGCCAGCAGCCCGAGACAGGGGGGCGAAAAA. The chain employs TRBV7-2 and TRBJ1-4; 9 bases are a match to TRBD1. The read terminates 3 residues before the CDR3 end, so the remaining end is supplied by the germline J gene. V shed 5 bases, J shed 8 bases, and the junction held 6 bases outside the gene matches. This CDR3 has 14 amino acids. CDR1 is SGHTA, CDR2 FQGNSA, per germline.

Turning to this clone: The read terminates 3 residues ahead of where the CDR3 ends, so the germline J gene completes it. V is TRBV20-1 and J is TRBJ2-1; 11 bases are shared with TRBD2. Germline lookup yields CDR1 DFQATT and CDR2 SNEGSKA (reference sequence). Germline trimming cut 5 bases from V and 8 bases from J; bases unmatched to any gene: 8. This CDR3 has 14 amino acids. The CDR3 region is CSAPTSGSWHEQFF. The CDR3 DNA, read in part, is TGCAGTGCTCCAACTAGCGGGAGTTGGCATGAG.

Notes on this clone: The read gets to within 3 residues of the CDR3 end, and the germline J gene fills in the rest. The same CDR3 also results from other DNA sequences found in this sample. The chain uses TRBV4-1 and TRBJ2-3; D possibly corresponds to TRBD1 (5 bases). The CDR3 sequence is 17 residues long. Germline loops: CDR1 MGHRA, CDR2 YSYEKL. Trimming shortened V by 0 bases and J by 0 bases, and 13 bases separated the two germline ends. CDR3 amino acids: CASSQDSAGPSTDTQYF. The covered CDR3 bases are TGCGCCAGCAGCCAAGATTCTGCAGGGCCGAGCACAGATACG.

Points on this clone: Read sequence stops 3 residues before the CDR3 end, and the germline J gene provides the missing end. The gene calls are TRBV10-3 and TRBJ2-5, with 7 bases fitting TRBD1. With V trimmed by 0 bases and J by 2 bases, 6 bases remained unmatched. This CDR3 region has 16 residues. CDR1 ENHRY and CDR2 SYGVKD come from the germline V gene. The part of the CDR3 DNA that was read is TGTGCCATCAGTGAGTCCGAATGGGACAGACAAGAGACC. Amino acids: CAISESEWDRQET. The entire CDR3 reads CAISESEWDRQETQYF.

Notes on this clone: Coverage ceases 3 residues before the CDR3 finishes, and the germline J gene fills in the end. The chain couples TRBV7-9 to TRBJ1-1, with D unresolved. The germline V and J ends were trimmed by 2 bases and 6 bases, with 16 bases remaining between them. The CDR3 covers 15 residues. The V gene's germline CDR1 is SEHNR and CDR2 FQNEAQ (reference sequence). CDR3 protein: CASSLLRGLNPEAFF. The sequenced CDR3 bases are TGTGCCAGCAGCTTACTTCGGGGTCTAAACCCTGAA.

With regard to this clone: The read is 3 residues too short to cover the CDR3 end, so that end is filled in from the germline J gene. The chain combines TRBV29-1 with TRBJ2-1, with 9 positions matching TRBD2. Germline CDR1 SQVTM, CDR2 ANQGSEA. The V segment lost 4 bases and the J segment 6 bases; nucleotides outside the gene matches: 7. The CDR3 totals 14 residues. The CDR3 bases that were read are TGCAGCGTTGTGTCGGCTAGCGGGACCAATGAG. Its translation is CSVVSASGTNE. In full, the CDR3 reads CSVVSASGTNEQFF.

With regard to this clone: The CDR3 end lies 3 residues beyond the end of the read and is filled in from the germline J gene. The V and J genes are TRBV2 and TRBJ1-2; weak D call: TRBD1 (5 bases). This CDR3 contains 12 residues. Trimming shortened V by 6 bases and J by 4 bases, and 9 bases separated the two germline ends. Per germline, CDR1 SNHLY and CDR2 FYNNEI. The CDR3 sequence: CASRDNFYGYTF. The CDR3 DNA, read in part, is TGTGCCAGCAGGGACAATTTCTATGGC.

A remark on this clone: The read ends 3 residues early relative to the CDR3; the germline J gene fills the gap. This chain uses TRBV28 with TRBJ1-5; D gene ambiguous. In germline, CDR1 is MDHEN, CDR2 SYDVKM. The CDR3 contains 14 residues. V lost 2 bases and J 1 base, leaving 6 bases between the germline ends. Incomplete CDR3 DNA: TGTGCCAGCAGTTTAGGCGGCAGCAATCAGCCC. Amino acid sequence: CASSLGGSNQP. The entire CDR3 is CASSLGGSNQPQHF.

With regard to this clone: With the read ending 3 residues before the CDR3 end, the germline J gene is used to fill in that end. The gene calls are TRBV7-9 and TRBJ2-4, with D uncertain. The CDR3 length is 13 residues. Per the germline V gene, CDR1 is SEHNR and CDR2 is FQNEAQ (reference sequence). CDR3 bases read: TGTGCCAGCAGCCCAACGGGTGTCTATGGT. Residues: CASSPTGVYG. The full CDR3 sequence reads CASSPTGVYGQYF. Complete variable domain (other parts from reference TRBV7-9 and TRBJ2-4): DTGVSQNPRHKITKRGQNVTFRCDPISEHNRLYWYRQTLGQGPEFLTYFQNEAQLEKSRLLSDRFSAERPKGSFSTLEIQRTEQGDSAMYLCASSPTGVYGQYFGAGTRLSVL.

A word on this clone: The read finishes 3 residues shy of the CDR3 end, and the germline J gene is used to complete it. The rearrangement links TRBV18 to TRBJ2-3; no clear D gene. The V gene's germline CDR1 is KGHSH and CDR2 LQKENI. The CDR3 has 13 residues. V lost 6 bases to trimming and J lost 4 bases, with 11 bases between them. The part of the CDR3 DNA that was read is TGTGCCAGCTCCATCGCAGTCGCAGATACG. Translating gives CASSIAVADT. The CDR3 as a whole reads CASSIAVADTQYF.